This T cell receptor beta chain was identified during a study of follicular helper T cells after annual influenza vaccination. Clones were sequenced by immunoSEQ multiplex PCR, and TCRdb holds only the in-frame ones, with some missing. Of 10,000 to 11,000 clones detected, about 82% appear once; the ten largest clones hold around 0.5%. Germline CDR1 reads SGHTA; CDR2 reads FQGNSA. V lost 4 bases to trimming and J lost 3 bases; unmatched junction nucleotides: 2. The CDR3 covers 15 residues. Time point given: 2015-2016 season, 7 days after influenza vaccination. This clonotype was obtained from an adult who received the influenza vaccine. The chain uses TRBV7-2 and TRBJ2-3; 12 nucleotides agree with TRBD2. This material consisted of CXCR5+ CD38- circulating T follicular helper cells from blood, taken 7 days after influenza vaccination. Subset indicated: circulating Tfh, non-naive CD4+CXCR5+PD-1+ (ICOS+CD38+ or ICOS-CD38-). CDR3 nucleotides: TGTGCCAGCAGCTGGACTAGCGGGGAGACAGATACGCAGTATTTT. It codes for CASSWTSGETDTQYF.